This TCR beta chain was identified in a study of blood T cell repertoires in COVID-19. CDR3 length: 15 residues. In germline, CDR1 is LNHDA, CDR2 SQIVND (reference sequence). With V trimmed by 8 bases and J by 8 bases, 12 bases remained unmatched. As originally analysed: The authors estimated nucleated cell counts from reference gene primer amplification. Produced via immunoSEQ multiplex PCR; TCRdb's table is partial and in-frame only. V, J and clone size derive from that table, while D and trimming were established from the DNA sequence. The data contain 250,000 to 350,000 clones, roughly 90% of them singletons. Recruitment covered about two dozen US areas and drew participants whose ages spanned about 18 to 100 years.

The TCR originated in a woman in her twenties or thirties who had recovered from COVID-19. The genes are TRBV19 and TRBJ2-1; TRBD2 matches 10 bases. The specimen sequenced was PBMCs or T cells enriched from blood (not recorded which). The CDR3 sequence is CASAGEREGTHEQFF. The DNA for the CDR3 is TGTGCCAGTGCCGGGGAGCGGGAGGGCACCCATGAGCAGTTCTTC.